Below, 29 T cell receptor beta chains from the same sample are listed, as sequenced in a study of beta chain features in type 1 diabetes. What was sequenced were expressed TCRB transcripts, since all of the isolated RNA had been reverse transcribed. Assay: immunoSEQ multiplex PCR; the TCRdb copy retains only in-frame clones and omits some. Here the sample spans around 450,000 clones, around 10% being singletons. The source material was naive CD4+ T cells from blood. All receptors come from a woman aged 18 to 35 in good health.

This clone was seen more than once but under ten times. The chain links TRBV20-1 to TRBJ1-2; D possibly corresponds to TRBD1 (5 bases). The CDR3 sequence is 10 residues long. Germline V gene data show CDR1 as DFQATT and CDR2 as SNEGSKA (reference sequence). Between the trimmed V and J ends, which lost 6 bases and 14 bases, there was a span of 16 bases. CDR3 nucleotides: TGCAGTGCCACCGACAGCCGCGTGACCTTC. Amino acids: CSATDSRVTF.

This clone has just a few counts. The chain couples TRBV5-1 to TRBJ2-7; 7 nucleotides match TRBD2. CDR1 and CDR2 (germline): SGHRS, YFSETQ. The CDR3 is made up of 16 amino acids. The ends lost 4 bases at V and 0 bases at J; junction bases unmatched: 10. The CDR3 region has the DNA TGCGCCAGCAGCGCCGTAGCGGGCATAAGCTCCTACGAGCAGTACTTC. It encodes CASSAVAGISSYEQYF.

This chain links TRBV28 with TRBJ1-6; no firm D call. Germline V gene sequence: CDR1 MDHEN, CDR2 SYDVKM. CDR3 length: 14 residues. Trimming took 2 bases from V and 10 from J, leaving 12 bases between them. The CDR3 DNA reads TGTGCCAGCAGTTTAGGACCGGGAGACTCACCCCTCCACTTT. This codes for CASSLGPGDSPLHF.

This clone was found a few times. This sequence joins TRBV28 and TRBJ2-7; D is perhaps TRBD1 (6 bases). The CDR3 is 14 residues long. Germline V gives CDR1 MDHEN, CDR2 SYDVKM. Trimming left V 6 bases short and J 1 base short, with 13 bases between. CDR3 coding DNA: TGTGCCAGCAGACTCGGGACATTTTCCTACGAGCAGTACTTC. This gives the protein CASRLGTFSYEQYF.

The chain has TRBV6-6 and TRBJ2-1; TRBD2 agrees at 9 bases. The CDR3 is made up of 15 amino acids. Trimming took 4 bases from V and 9 from J; bases not matched to a gene: 10. Germline V gene lookup returns CDR1 MNHNY and CDR2 SVGAGI (reference sequence). In DNA form, the CDR3 reads TGTGCCAGCAGTTTCCTCCTGACTAGCGGTCTTGAGCAGTTCTTC. Its translation is CASSFLLTSGLEQFF.

The chain uses TRBV7-2 and TRBJ1-4; TRBD1 agrees at 8 bases. The CDR3 is made up of 14 amino acids. V shed 5 bases and J 7 bases; nucleotides not matched to a gene: 6. Per the germline V gene, CDR1 is SGHTA and CDR2 is FQGNSA. For the CDR3, the DNA is TGTGCCAGCAGCCCAGACAGGGGATCTGAAAAACTGTTTTTT. As protein: CASSPDRGSEKLFF.

The gene calls are TRBV7-2 and TRBJ2-7; 9 nucleotides line up with TRBD2. The J segment lost 3 bases and the V segment lost 3 bases, leaving 0 bases of the junction unmatched. CDR1 and CDR2 from the germline V gene are SGHTA and FQGNSA. This CDR3 is built from 13 residues. This CDR3 is CASSFSGGYEQYV. For the CDR3, the DNA is TGTGCCAGCAGCTTTAGCGGGGGCTACGAGCAGTACGTC.

This clone was observed a handful of times. This rearrangement joins TRBV10-3 to TRBJ1-6; TRBD1 agrees at 9 bases. The V and J ends lost 10 bases and 13 bases, in that order; junction bases with no gene match: 8. Germline-derived CDR1 and CDR2 are ENHRY and SYGVKD. The CDR3 sequence is 12 residues long. The CDR3 loop reads CASTVGQGPLHF. The CDR3 region has the DNA TGTGCCAGCACTGTCGGACAGGGGCCCCTCCACTTT.

In its sample, this clone was seen a few times. The rearrangement joins TRBV29-1 to TRBJ2-5; 8 bases line up with TRBD1. This CDR3 is 14 amino acids long. V was pared by 6 bases and J by 5 bases, with 11 bases of the junction left unmatched. The germline V gene has CDR1 SQVTM and CDR2 ANQGSEA. The CDR3 is CSVRFTGGDETQYF. The CDR3 bases are TGCAGCGTAAGATTTACAGGGGGAGACGAGACCCAGTACTTC.

This clone occurred a few times. This sequence joins TRBV30 and TRBJ1-2; 10 bases fit TRBD1. The CDR3 extends over 14 amino acids. J lost 7 bases, V lost 0 bases, and 5 bases had no gene match. Germline CDR1 reads GTSNPN; CDR2 reads SVGIG (reference sequence). In DNA, the CDR3 is TGTGCCTGGAGTGTTTGGGACAGGGGAGCTGGCTACACCTTC. Its protein is CAWSVWDRGAGYTF.

V usage is TRBV7-2 and J usage is TRBJ1-2, with no clear D. Germline lookup yields CDR1 SGHTA and CDR2 FQGNSA. The V end lost 2 bases, the J end lost 1 base, and 8 bases lay between the germline ends. The CDR3 spans 14 residues. The CDR3 region has the DNA TGTGCCAGCAGCTTAAAAGGCCTTAACTATGGCTACACCTTC. Its translation: CASSLKGLNYGYTF.

The CDR3 DNA sequence: TGTGCCAGCAGTGAATGGGGGTACGGGGCAGATACGCAGTATTTT. Residues: CASSEWGYGADTQYF. The chain joins TRBV25-1 to TRBJ2-3, with D perhaps matching TRBD1 or TRBD2 (5 bases each). There are 15 residues in the CDR3. Germline V gives CDR1 MGHDK, CDR2 SYGVNS. Trimming shortened V by 1 base and J by 4 bases, and 12 bases separated the two germline ends.

The chain has TRBV21-1 and TRBJ2-3; whether TRBD1, the table's D call, matches the DNA was not checked. TRBV21-1 is a pseudogene segment. The CDR3 spans 16 residues. CDR3 protein: CASSTGQGQRTDTQYF. The DNA of the CDR3 is TGTGCCAGCAGCACCGGACAGGGACAGAGGACAGATACGCAGTATTTT.

This clone was recorded a few times. The V gene is TRBV5-1, the J gene TRBJ2-2; 7 nucleotides align to TRBD1. This CDR3 comprises 14 residues. Germline trimming cut 7 bases from V and 0 bases from J; bases unmatched to any gene: 3. Germline lookup yields CDR1 SGHRS and CDR2 YFSETQ. The CDR3 here is CASAQGSNTGELFF. CDR3 DNA sequence: TGCGCCAGCGCACAGGGGTCGAACACCGGGGAGCTGTTTTTT.

The rearrangement links TRBV2 to TRBJ2-5; D call uncertain. V was cut by 2 bases and J by 5 bases, with 12 bases left in between. This CDR3 spans 14 amino acids. Germline V lookup: CDR1 SNHLY, CDR2 FYNNEI. This chain's CDR3 is CASSESFARETQYF. In DNA form, the CDR3 reads TGTGCCAGCAGTGAATCGTTTGCGAGGGAGACCCAGTACTTC.

This clone was counted a few times. This rearrangement joins TRBV30 to TRBJ1-4, with a tentative D call TRBD1 (5 bases). V was trimmed by 1 base and J by 5 bases, leaving 11 bases between them. The V gene's germline CDR1 is GTSNPN and CDR2 SVGIG (reference sequence). The CDR3 length is 14 residues. Written as DNA, the CDR3 is TGTGCCTGGAGTGGGGACGGTCGCAATGAAAAACTGTTTTTT. Translation: CAWSGDGRNEKLFF.

The CDR3 bases are TGTGCCAGCAGCCCGCGCGCTAAGCGGGAGGCAGTAGATACGCAGTATTTT. This codes for CASSPRAKREAVDTQYF. The J gene is TRBJ2-3, the V gene TRBV7-2, with TRBD2 identical over 9 bases. From germline, CDR1 is SGHTA and CDR2 FQGNSA. The ends lost 5 bases at V and 5 bases at J; junction bases unmatched: 14. The CDR3 contains 17 residues. Filled out from reference TRBV7-2 and TRBJ2-3, the complete variable domain reads GAGVSQSPSNKVTEKGKDVELRCDPISGHTALYWYRQSLGQGLEFLIYFQGNSAPDKSGLPSDRFSAERTGGSVSTLTIQRTQQEDSAVYLCASSPRAKREAVDTQYFGPGTRLTVL.

This clone was found once. The rearrangement links TRBV2 to TRBJ2-7, with 8 nucleotides matching TRBD2. The germline V gene encodes CDR1 SNHLY and CDR2 FYNNEI. Trimming took 8 bases from V and 0 from J; bases not matched to a gene: 9. This CDR3 has 15 residues. CDR3 DNA: TGTGCCAGCGCGATCGGCGGGAGGTTCTCCTACGAGCAGTACTTC. This encodes CASAIGGRFSYEQYF.

This rearrangement joins TRBV19 to TRBJ2-3, with D perhaps matching TRBD1 or TRBD2 (5 bases each). Germline V gives CDR1 LNHDA, CDR2 SQIVND (reference sequence). This CDR3 is 15 amino acids long. V lost 9 bases, J lost 4 bases, and 20 bases lay in between. The chain's CDR3 is CASSISGTSPDTQYF. The CDR3 nucleotides read TGTGCCAGCAGCATCTCCGGGACGTCCCCAGATACGCAGTATTTT.

The V and J genes are TRBV5-6 and TRBJ1-2; D is uncertain. The CDR3 is 13 residues long. The germline CDR1 and CDR2 sequences are SGHDT and YYEEEE. The V and J ends lost 1 base and 1 base respectively, with 5 bases between them. CDR3 DNA sequence: TGTGCCAGCAGCTTGCGATTTAACTATGGCTACACCTTC. Translation gives CASSLRFNYGYTF.

This chain joins TRBV7-2 and TRBJ2-2; 8 positions match TRBD2. After removal of 1 base from V and 6 bases from J, the junction contained 10 bases not matched to a gene. Germline CDR1 reads SGHTA; CDR2 reads FQGNSA. This CDR3 has 17 amino acids. The CDR3 sequence is CASSLGPAGARAGELFF. The CDR3 DNA is TGTGCCAGCAGCTTAGGTCCAGCGGGGGCGCGGGCCGGGGAGCTGTTTTTT.

This clone was recorded a few times. The rearrangement uses TRBV5-1 and TRBJ1-6; 9 nucleotides align to TRBD1. From germline, CDR1 is SGHRS and CDR2 YFSETQ. J was trimmed by 10 bases and V by 3 bases; bases with no gene match: 5. The CDR3 is 14 residues long. The CDR3: CASSSDRGRSPLHF. The CDR3 nucleotides are TGCGCCAGCAGCTCGGACAGGGGAAGATCACCCCTCCACTTT.

This clone was detected a few times. This chain links TRBV2 with TRBJ2-1; D call uncertain. There are 12 residues in the CDR3. Germline V gives CDR1 SNHLY, CDR2 FYNNEI. V dropped 7 bases and J dropped 8 bases, with 12 bases sitting between them. CDR3 sequence reads: CASKPLGDEQFF. The DNA of the CDR3 is TGTGCCAGCAAGCCGTTGGGCGATGAGCAGTTCTTC.

This rearrangement joins TRBV28 to TRBJ1-2, with D possibly matching TRBD1 (5 bases). V was pared by 4 bases and J by 7 bases, with 16 bases between. Looked up from germline, CDR1 is MDHEN and CDR2 is SYDVKM. The CDR3 runs to 14 residues. The CDR3 loop is CASSSGRGRPGYTF. DNA for the CDR3: TGTGCCAGCAGTTCGGGACGGGGCCGCCCTGGCTACACCTTC.

The chain is built from TRBV9 and TRBJ2-5; TRBD2 might be the D (6 bases). This CDR3 comprises 17 residues. Germline V gene sequence: CDR1 SGDLS, CDR2 YYNGEE. The V gene lost 4 bases and the J gene lost 4 bases, with 23 bases spanning the gap. CDR3 loop: CASSPRGGLSDAETQYF. CDR3 coding DNA: TGTGCCAGCAGCCCAAGAGGAGGGTTGAGTGACGCAGAGACCCAGTACTTC.

This clone has more than one count but fewer than ten. CDR3: CASSLVWSRAQGTQYF. The DNA for the CDR3 is TGTGCCAGCAGCTTAGTTTGGAGCAGGGCTCAAGGTACGCAGTATTTT. J is TRBJ2-3 and V is TRBV7-2, with a tentative D call TRBD1 (5 bases). The germline V gene has CDR1 SGHTA and CDR2 FQGNSA. This CDR3 spans 16 amino acids. Trimming removed 1 base at V and 8 bases at J, with 19 bases between.

This rearrangement joins TRBV10-3 to TRBJ2-7; 8 bases align to TRBD1. This CDR3 is 15 amino acids long. Unmatched junction bases numbered 4, after V lost 0 bases and J lost 3 bases. CDR1 and CDR2 from the germline V gene are ENHRY and SYGVKD. CDR3 DNA: TGTGCCATCAGTGAGTCTACAGGGGGAGTCTACGAGCAGTACTTC. Translated: CAISESTGGVYEQYF.

This clone was seen a handful of times. The V and J genes are TRBV30 and TRBJ2-1; D is uncertain. Trimming removed 0 bases at V and 3 bases at J, with 12 bases between. CDR1 is GTSNPN, CDR2 SVGIG, per germline (reference sequence). The CDR3 runs to 15 residues. Here the CDR3 reads CAWSVVGNSYNEQFF. For the CDR3, the DNA is TGTGCCTGGAGTGTAGTGGGAAACAGCTACAATGAGCAGTTCTTC.

The chain has TRBV14 and TRBJ2-5; 9 bases align to TRBD1. V shed 1 base, J shed 5 bases, and the junction held 8 bases outside the gene matches. Germline V gene data show CDR1 as SGHDN and CDR2 as FVKESK. The CDR3 is 16 residues long. CDR3 protein: CASSQVPGQGMETQYF. The CDR3, as DNA: TGTGCCAGCAGCCAAGTACCGGGACAGGGAATGGAGACCCAGTACTTC.